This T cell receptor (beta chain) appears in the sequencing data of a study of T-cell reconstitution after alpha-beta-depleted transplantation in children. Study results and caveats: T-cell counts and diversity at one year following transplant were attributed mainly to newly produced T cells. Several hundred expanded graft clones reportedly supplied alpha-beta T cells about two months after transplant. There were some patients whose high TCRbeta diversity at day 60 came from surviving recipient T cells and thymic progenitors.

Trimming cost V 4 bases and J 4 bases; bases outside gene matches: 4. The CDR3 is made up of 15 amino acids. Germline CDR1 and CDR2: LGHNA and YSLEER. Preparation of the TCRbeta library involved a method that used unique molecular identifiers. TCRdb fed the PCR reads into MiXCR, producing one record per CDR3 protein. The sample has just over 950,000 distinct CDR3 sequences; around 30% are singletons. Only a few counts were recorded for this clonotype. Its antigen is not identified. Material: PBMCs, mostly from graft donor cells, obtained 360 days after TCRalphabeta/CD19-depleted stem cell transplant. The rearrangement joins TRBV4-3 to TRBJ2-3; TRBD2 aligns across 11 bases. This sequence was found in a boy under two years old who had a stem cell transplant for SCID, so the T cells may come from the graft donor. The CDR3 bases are TGCGCCAGCAGCCTGACTAGCGGGGACGCAGATACGCAGTATTTT. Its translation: CASSLTSGDADTQYF.